The rows below give T cell receptor beta chains drawn from one sample of a study of regulatory T cells in long-lasting Graves disease. In TCRdb, the multiplex PCR reads were re-called with MiXCR into one record per CDR3 protein. The sample lists around 400,000 distinct CDR3 sequences, 20% to 30% occurring once. Sequenced here: peripheral blood mononuclear cells (PBMCs), sampled when the disease was refractory, from a patient treated with antithyroid drugs. The receptors here all came from a female donor with Graves disease. Both conserved end residues are part of each CDR3. The order of the fields is clone size, D gene, V gene, J gene, CDR3 protein, CDR3 DNA. The D gene is left open where the match is weak. Part of the rows lack a size; the others show once, few, many or a class for expanded clones.

>many|NA|TRBV27|TRBJ1-6
CASSFERQGQEPLHF
TGTGCCAGCAGTTTTGAGCGGCAGGGGCAGGAACCCCTCCACTTT
>NA|NA|TRBV10-3|TRBJ1-3
CAIQPDSSGNTIYF
TGTGCCATTCAACCGGACAGCTCTGGAAACACCATATATTTT
>many|TRBD1|TRBV5-1|TRBJ2-7
CASSRTGGIDEQYF
TGTGCCAGCAGCCGGACAGGGGGCATTGACGAGCAGTACTTC
>few|NA|TRBV6-5|TRBJ2-6
CASSYEGGSGANVLTF
TGTGCCAGCAGTTACGAGGGGGGATCTGGGGCCAACGTCCTGACTTTC
>NA|NA|TRBV12-3/TRBV12-4|TRBJ1-5
CTSSLAGGNQPQHF
TGTACCAGCAGCCTCGCCGGGGGCAATCAGCCCCAGCATTTT
>many|NA|TRBV2|TRBJ1-5
CASGRNNQPQHF
TGTGCCAGCGGGCGGAATAATCAGCCCCAGCATTTT
>many|TRBD1|TRBV28|TRBJ1-5
CAGKSGTGDLSAQHF
TGTGCCGGCAAATCCGGGACAGGGGACCTATCGGCCCAGCATTTT
>NA|NA|TRBV29-1|TRBJ1-2
CSVATGHYGYTF
TGCAGCGTAGCTACAGGCCACTATGGCTACACCTTC
>many|NA|TRBV6-1|TRBJ1-2
CASSDLGPYYGYTF
TGTGCCAGCAGTGACCTCGGACCGTACTATGGCTACACCTTC
>few|NA|TRBV6-2/TRBV6-3|TRBJ1-2
CASTTGSRVNGYTF
TGTGCCAGCACTACGGGCTCAAGGGTTAATGGCTACACCTTC
>NA|TRBD2|TRBV20-1|TRBJ2-5
CSARESGLAGGHQYF
TGCAGTGCTAGAGAATCGGGACTAGCGGGAGGACACCAGTACTTC
>NA|TRBD2|TRBV5-1|TRBJ2-6
CASRSGGGSGANVLTF
TGCGCCAGCAGGTCGGGAGGAGGTTCTGGGGCCAACGTCCTGACTTTC
>few|TRBD2|TRBV11-2|TRBJ2-2
CASSQNREGNTGELFF
TGTGCCAGCAGCCAAAATCGGGAGGGAAACACCGGGGAGCTGTTTTTT
>few|NA|TRBV10-3|TRBJ1-1
CAISESMVGTEAFF
TGTGCCATCAGTGAGTCGATGGTAGGGACTGAAGCTTTCTTT
>few|NA|TRBV12-3/TRBV12-4|TRBJ1-2
CASTGWAGDYGYTF
TGTGCCAGCACAGGTTGGGCAGGGGACTATGGCTACACCTTC
>NA|NA|TRBV29-1|TRBJ1-1
CSVEDPGDTEAFF
TGCAGCGTTGAAGACCCAGGGGACACTGAAGCTTTCTTT
>NA|NA|TRBV2|TRBJ2-6
CASRTNGFSGANVLTF
TGTGCCAGCAGAACTAACGGGTTCTCTGGGGCCAACGTCCTGACTTTC
>NA|NA|TRBV3-1|TRBJ1-2
CASSQVRLSRENYGYTF
TGTGCCAGCAGCCAAGTCAGGCTGTCGCGGGAAAACTATGGCTACACCTTC
>NA|NA|TRBV30|TRBJ2-7
CAWSVEPREQYF
TGTGCCTGGAGTGTAGAACCTCGCGAGCAGTACTTC
>NA|TRBD1|TRBV18|TRBJ1-2
CASSPPPGQGARFGYTF
TGTGCCAGCTCACCACCACCGGGACAGGGAGCTCGGTTTGGCTACACCTTC
>NA|NA|TRBV19|TRBJ2-3
CASSFGGGADTQYF
TGTGCCAGTAGTTTCGGAGGGGGCGCAGATACGCAGTATTTT
>NA|NA|TRBV29-1|TRBJ2-7
CSVRVTSSYEQYF
TGCAGCGTGAGGGTGACTAGCTCCTACGAGCAGTACTTC
>many|NA|TRBV28|TRBJ2-2
CASRTTGTVIGELFF
TGTGCCAGCAGGACGACAGGCACAGTAATCGGGGAGCTGTTTTTT
>few|NA|TRBV29-1|TRBJ2-4
CSVVSIAKNIQYF
TGCAGCGTTGTATCAATAGCCAAAAACATTCAGTACTTC
>many|NA|TRBV12-3/TRBV12-4|TRBJ2-7
CASSYGSGSYEQYF
TGTGCCAGCAGTTACGGCTCTGGATCCTACGAGCAGTACTTC
>NA|NA|TRBV20-1|TRBJ2-7
CSASAGQSSYEQYF
TGCAGTGCTTCGGCGGGACAGAGCTCCTACGAGCAGTACTTC
>NA|NA|TRBV13|TRBJ2-7
CASSLGGLGNYEQYF
TGTGCCAGCAGCTTAGGTGGGCTGGGGAACTACGAGCAGTACTTC
>few|NA|TRBV6-1|TRBJ1-2
CASREGGANYGYTF
TGTGCCAGCAGGGAGGGGGGAGCTAACTATGGCTACACCTTC
>NA|NA|TRBV3-1|TRBJ2-7
CASSQGVHEQYF
TGTGCCAGCAGCCAAGGGGTTCACGAGCAGTACTTC
>few|TRBD2|TRBV4-1|TRBJ2-7
CASSQDPLAGDYEQYF
TGCGCCAGCAGCCAAGATCCTCTAGCGGGCGACTACGAGCAGTATTTC
>NA|NA|TRBV28|TRBJ2-7
CASKPRTYEQYF
TGTGCCAGCAAACCCAGGACCTACGAGCAGTACTTC
>NA|TRBD1|TRBV24-1|TRBJ2-5
CATSDTLDRGETQYF
TGTGCCACCAGTGATACCCTCGACAGGGGAGAGACCCAGTACTTC
>few|TRBD1|TRBV11-2|TRBJ2-2
CASSSGTGTGELFF
TGTGCCAGCAGTTCCGGGACAGGGACCGGGGAGCTGTTTTTT
>many|NA|TRBV2|TRBJ2-5
CASSQETRHQETQYF
TGTGCCAGCAGTCAGGAGACCCGGCACCAAGAGACCCAGTACTTC
>NA|TRBD2|TRBV24-1|TRBJ2-3
CATSDGLAGAADTQYF
TGTGCCACCAGTGATGGTCTAGCGGGAGCAGCAGATACGCAGTATTTT
>NA|TRBD1|TRBV28|TRBJ1-1
CASSLWGQGRTNTEAFF
TGTGCCAGCAGTTTATGGGGACAGGGGAGGACGAACACTGAAGCTTTCTTT
>NA|TRBD1|TRBV19|TRBJ1-5
CASSLRWTGTNQPQHF
TGTGCCAGTAGTCTCCGTTGGACAGGGACGAATCAGCCCCAGCATTTT
>NA|TRBD1|TRBV6-2/TRBV6-3|TRBJ2-7
CASNPDRVSYEQYF
TGTGCCAGCAATCCCGACAGGGTCTCCTACGAGCAGTACTTC
>NA|NA|TRBV18|TRBJ1-1
CASSPVSQEAFF
TGTGCCAGCTCACCAGTAAGCCAAGAAGCTTTCTTT